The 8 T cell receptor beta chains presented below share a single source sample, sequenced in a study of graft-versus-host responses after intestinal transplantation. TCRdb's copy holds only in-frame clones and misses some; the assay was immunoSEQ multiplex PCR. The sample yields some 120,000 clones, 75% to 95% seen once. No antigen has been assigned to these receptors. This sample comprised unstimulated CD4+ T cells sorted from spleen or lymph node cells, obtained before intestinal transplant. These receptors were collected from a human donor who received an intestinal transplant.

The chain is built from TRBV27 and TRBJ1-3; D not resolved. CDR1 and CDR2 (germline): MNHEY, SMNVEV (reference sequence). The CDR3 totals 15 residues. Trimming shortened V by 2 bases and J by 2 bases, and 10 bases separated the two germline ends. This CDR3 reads CASSLSYGAGNTIYF. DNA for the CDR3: TGTGCCAGCAGTTTAAGTTACGGGGCTGGAAACACCATATATTTT.

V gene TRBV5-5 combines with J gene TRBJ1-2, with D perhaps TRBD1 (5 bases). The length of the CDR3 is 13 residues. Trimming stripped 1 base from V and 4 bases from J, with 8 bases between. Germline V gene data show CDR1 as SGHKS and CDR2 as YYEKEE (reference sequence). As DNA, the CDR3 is TGTGCCAGCAGCTTGAAGGGGCTCTATGGCTACACCTTC. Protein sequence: CASSLKGLYGYTF.

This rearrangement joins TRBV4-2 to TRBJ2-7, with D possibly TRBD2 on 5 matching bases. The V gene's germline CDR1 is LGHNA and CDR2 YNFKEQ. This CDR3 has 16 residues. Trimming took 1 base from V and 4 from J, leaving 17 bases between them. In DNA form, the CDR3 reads TGTGCCAGCAGCCAAGTGGCAACTTGGAGGTCTTACGAGCAGTACTTC. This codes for CASSQVATWRSYEQYF.

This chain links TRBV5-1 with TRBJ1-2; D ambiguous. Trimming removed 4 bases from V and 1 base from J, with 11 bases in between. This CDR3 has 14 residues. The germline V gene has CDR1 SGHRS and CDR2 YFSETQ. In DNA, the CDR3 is TGCGCCAGCAGCCCGGGAGTCGTTAACTATGGCTACACCTTC. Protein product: CASSPGVVNYGYTF.

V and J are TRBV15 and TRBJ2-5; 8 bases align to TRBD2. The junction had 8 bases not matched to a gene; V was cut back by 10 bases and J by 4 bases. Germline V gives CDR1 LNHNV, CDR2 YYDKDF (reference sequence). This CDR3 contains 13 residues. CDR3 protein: CASRSSGIETQYF. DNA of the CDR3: TGTGCCAGCCGTAGTAGCGGGATAGAGACCCAGTACTTC. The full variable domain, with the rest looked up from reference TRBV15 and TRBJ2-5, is DAMVIQNPRYQVTQFGKPVTLSCSQTLNHNVMYWYQQKSSQAPKLLFHYYDKDFNNEADTPDNFQSRRPNTSFCFLDIRSPGLGDTAMYLCASRSSGIETQYFGPGTRLLVL.

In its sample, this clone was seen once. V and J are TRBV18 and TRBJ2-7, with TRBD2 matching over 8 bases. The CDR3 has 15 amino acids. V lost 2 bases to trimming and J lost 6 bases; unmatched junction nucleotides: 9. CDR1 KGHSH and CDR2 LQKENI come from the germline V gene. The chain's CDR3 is CASSPESGGPSEQYF. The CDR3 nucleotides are TGTGCCAGCTCACCAGAATCGGGGGGGCCGAGCGAGCAGTACTTC.

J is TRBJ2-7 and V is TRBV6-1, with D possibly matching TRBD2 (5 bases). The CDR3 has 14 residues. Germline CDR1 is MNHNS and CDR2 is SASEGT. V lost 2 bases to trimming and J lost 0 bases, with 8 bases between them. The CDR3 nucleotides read TGTGCCAGCAGTGAACGCGGGCTCTCCTACGAGCAGTACTTC. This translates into CASSERGLSYEQYF.

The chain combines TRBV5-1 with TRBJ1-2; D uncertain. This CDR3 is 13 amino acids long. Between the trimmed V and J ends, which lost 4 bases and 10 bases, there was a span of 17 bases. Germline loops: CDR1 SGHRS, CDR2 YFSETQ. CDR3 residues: CASSDMATHDYTF. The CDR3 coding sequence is TGCGCCAGCAGCGACATGGCAACGCATGACTACACCTTC.